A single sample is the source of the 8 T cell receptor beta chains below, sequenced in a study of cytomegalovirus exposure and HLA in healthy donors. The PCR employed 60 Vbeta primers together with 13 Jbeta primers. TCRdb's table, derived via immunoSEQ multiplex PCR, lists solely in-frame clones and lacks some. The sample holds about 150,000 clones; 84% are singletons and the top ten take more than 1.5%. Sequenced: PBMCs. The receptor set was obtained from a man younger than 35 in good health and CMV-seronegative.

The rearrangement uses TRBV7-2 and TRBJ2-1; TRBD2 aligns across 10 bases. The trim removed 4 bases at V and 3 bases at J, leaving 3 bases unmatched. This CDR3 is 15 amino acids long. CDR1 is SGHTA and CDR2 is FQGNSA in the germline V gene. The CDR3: CASSSTSGFYNEQFF. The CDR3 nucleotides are TGTGCCAGCAGCTCGACTAGCGGGTTCTACAATGAGCAGTTCTTC.

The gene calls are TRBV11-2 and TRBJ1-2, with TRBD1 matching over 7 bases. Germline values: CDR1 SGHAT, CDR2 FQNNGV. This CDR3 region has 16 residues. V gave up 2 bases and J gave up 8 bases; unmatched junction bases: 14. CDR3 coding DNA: TGTGCCAGCAGCTTAAACCTCCCAGGGGGAATGGGGGGCTACACCTTC. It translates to CASSLNLPGGMGGYTF.

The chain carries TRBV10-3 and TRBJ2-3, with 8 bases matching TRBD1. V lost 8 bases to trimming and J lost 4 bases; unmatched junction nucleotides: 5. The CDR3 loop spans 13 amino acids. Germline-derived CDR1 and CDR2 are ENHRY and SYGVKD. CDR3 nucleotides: TGTGCCATCGGACCGACAGGGGCAGATACGCAGTATTTT. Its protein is CAIGPTGADTQYF.

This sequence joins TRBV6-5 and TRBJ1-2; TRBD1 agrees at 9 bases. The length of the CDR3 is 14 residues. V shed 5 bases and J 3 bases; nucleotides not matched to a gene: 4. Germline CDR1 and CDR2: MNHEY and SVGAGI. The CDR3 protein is CASSRDRVYYGYTF. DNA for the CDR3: TGTGCCAGCAGTCGGGACAGGGTATACTATGGCTACACCTTC.

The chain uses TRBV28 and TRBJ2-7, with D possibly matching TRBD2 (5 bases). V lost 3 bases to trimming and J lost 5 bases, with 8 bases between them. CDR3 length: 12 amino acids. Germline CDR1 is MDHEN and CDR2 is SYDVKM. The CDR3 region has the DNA TGTGCCAGCAGTTTGAGGGCAGACGAGCAGTACTTC. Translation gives CASSLRADEQYF. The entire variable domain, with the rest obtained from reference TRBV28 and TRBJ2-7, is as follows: DVKVTQSSRYLVKRTGEKVFLECVQDMDHENMFWYRQDPGLGLRLIYFSYDVKMKEKGDIPEGYSVSREKKERFSLILESASTNQTSMYLCASSLRADEQYFGPGTRLTVT.

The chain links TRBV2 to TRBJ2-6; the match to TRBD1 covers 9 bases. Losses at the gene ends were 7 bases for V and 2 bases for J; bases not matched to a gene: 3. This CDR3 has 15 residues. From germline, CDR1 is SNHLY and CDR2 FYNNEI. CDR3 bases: TGTGCCAGCATAAGGGACAGGGCTGGGGCCAACGTCCTGACTTTC. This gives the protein CASIRDRAGANVLTF.

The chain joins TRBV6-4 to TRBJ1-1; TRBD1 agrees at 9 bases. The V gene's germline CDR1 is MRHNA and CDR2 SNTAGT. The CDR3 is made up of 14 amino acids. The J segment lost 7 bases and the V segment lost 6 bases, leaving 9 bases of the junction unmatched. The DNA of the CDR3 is TGTGCCAGCAGCGCCGGGACAGGGACCGATGAAGCTTTCTTT. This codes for CASSAGTGTDEAFF.

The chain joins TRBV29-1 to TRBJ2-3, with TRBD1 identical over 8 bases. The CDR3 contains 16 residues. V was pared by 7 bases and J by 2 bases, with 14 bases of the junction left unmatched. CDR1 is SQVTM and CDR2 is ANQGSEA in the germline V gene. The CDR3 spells CSAPHPTGVFTDTQYF. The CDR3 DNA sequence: TGCAGCGCCCCCCACCCGACAGGGGTGTTCACAGATACGCAGTATTTT.